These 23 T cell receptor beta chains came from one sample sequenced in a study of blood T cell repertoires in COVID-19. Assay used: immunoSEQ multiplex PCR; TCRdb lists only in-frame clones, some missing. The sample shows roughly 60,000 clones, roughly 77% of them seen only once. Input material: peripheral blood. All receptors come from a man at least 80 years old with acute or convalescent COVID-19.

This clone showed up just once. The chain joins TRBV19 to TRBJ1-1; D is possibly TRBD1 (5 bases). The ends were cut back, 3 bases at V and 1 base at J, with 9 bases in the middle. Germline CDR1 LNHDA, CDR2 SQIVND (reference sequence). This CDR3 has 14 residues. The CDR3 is CASSIRDSNTEAFF. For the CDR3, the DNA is TGTGCCAGTAGTATCAGGGATTCGAACACTGAAGCTTTCTTT.

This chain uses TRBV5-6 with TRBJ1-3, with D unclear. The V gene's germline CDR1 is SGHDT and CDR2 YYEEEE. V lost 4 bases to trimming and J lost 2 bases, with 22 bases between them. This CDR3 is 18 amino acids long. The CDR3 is CASSRIWSGERAGNTIYF. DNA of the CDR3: TGTGCCAGCAGCCGCATCTGGAGCGGGGAGCGCGCTGGAAACACCATATATTTT.

The CDR3 sequence is CASIRTGRPGTQYF. The CDR3 DNA sequence: TGTGCCAGCATTCGGACAGGGCGCCCAGGGACCCAGTACTTC. This chain joins TRBV3-1 (or the pseudogene TRBV3-2) and TRBJ2-5; 8 nucleotides line up with TRBD1. The CDR3 is 14 residues long. CDR1 and CDR2 (germline): LGHDT, YNNKEL (reference sequence). Losses at the gene ends were 7 bases for V and 7 bases for J; bases not matched to a gene: 11.

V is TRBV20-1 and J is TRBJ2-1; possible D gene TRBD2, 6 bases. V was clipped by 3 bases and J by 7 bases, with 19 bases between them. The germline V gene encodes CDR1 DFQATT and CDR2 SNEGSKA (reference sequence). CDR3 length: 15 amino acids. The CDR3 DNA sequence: TGCAGTGCTAGTAGGGGCGGGGCCCCGGGGAATGAGCAGTTCTTC. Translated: CSASRGGAPGNEQFF.

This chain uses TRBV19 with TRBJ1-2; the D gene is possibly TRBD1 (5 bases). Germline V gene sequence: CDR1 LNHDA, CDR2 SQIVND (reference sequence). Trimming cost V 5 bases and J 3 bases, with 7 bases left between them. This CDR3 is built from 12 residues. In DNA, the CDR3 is TGTGCCAGTAGTGACAGCTACTATGGCTACACCTTC. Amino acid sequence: CASSDSYYGYTF.

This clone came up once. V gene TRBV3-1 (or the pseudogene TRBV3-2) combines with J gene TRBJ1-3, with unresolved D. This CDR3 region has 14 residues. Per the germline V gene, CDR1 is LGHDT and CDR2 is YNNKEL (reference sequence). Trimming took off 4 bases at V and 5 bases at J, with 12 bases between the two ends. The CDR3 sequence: CASSPPQKRNTIYF. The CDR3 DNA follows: TGTGCCAGCAGCCCTCCGCAGAAAAGAAACACCATATATTTT.

The CDR3 is CASRLAGGYNEQFF. As DNA, the CDR3 is TGTGCCAGTAGGCTAGCGGGGGGGTACAATGAGCAGTTCTTC. The chain joins TRBV27 to TRBJ2-1; 12 nucleotides agree with TRBD2. The CDR3 sequence is 14 residues long. Germline V gene data show CDR1 as MNHEY and CDR2 as SMNVEV (reference sequence). Unmatched junction bases numbered 4, after V lost 9 bases and J lost 4 bases.

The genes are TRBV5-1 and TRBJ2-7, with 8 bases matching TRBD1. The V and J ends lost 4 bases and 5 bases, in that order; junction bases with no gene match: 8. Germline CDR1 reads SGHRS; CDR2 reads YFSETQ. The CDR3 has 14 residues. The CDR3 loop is CASSAGQGVHEQYF. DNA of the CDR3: TGCGCCAGCAGCGCCGGACAGGGTGTCCACGAGCAGTACTTC.

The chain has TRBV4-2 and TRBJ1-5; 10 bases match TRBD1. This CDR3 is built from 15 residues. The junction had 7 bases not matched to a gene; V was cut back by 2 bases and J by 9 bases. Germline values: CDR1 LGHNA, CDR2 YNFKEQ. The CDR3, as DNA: TGTGCCAGCAGCCAAACGGACAGGGGGGGGCGGCCCCAGCATTTT. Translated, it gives CASSQTDRGGRPQHF.

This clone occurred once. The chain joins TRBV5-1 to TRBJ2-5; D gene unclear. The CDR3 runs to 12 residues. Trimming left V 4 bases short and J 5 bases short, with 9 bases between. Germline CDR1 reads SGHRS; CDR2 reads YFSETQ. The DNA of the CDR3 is TGCGCCAGCAGCCCCGACTTGGAGACCCAGTACTTC. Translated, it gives CASSPDLETQYF.

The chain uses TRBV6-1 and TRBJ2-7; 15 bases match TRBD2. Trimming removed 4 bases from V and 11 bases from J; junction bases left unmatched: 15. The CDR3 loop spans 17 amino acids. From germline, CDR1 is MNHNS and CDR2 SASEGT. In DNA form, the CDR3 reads TGTGCCAGCAGTGGGGGACTAGCGGGGGGACCGTACGTCTTGGAGTACTTC. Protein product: CASSGGLAGGPYVLEYF.

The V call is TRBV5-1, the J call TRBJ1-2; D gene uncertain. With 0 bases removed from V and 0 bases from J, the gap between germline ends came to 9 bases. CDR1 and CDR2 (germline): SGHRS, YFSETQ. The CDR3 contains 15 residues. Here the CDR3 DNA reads TGCGCCAGCAGCTTGGAACTCGGTTCTAACTATGGCTACACCTTC. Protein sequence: CASSLELGSNYGYTF.

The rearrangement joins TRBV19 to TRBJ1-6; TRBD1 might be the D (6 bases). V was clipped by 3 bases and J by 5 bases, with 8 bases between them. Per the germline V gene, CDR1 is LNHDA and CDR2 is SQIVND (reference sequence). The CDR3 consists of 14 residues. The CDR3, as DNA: TGTGCCAGTAGTATTGGGGGCAATAATTCACCCCTCCACTTT. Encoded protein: CASSIGGNNSPLHF.

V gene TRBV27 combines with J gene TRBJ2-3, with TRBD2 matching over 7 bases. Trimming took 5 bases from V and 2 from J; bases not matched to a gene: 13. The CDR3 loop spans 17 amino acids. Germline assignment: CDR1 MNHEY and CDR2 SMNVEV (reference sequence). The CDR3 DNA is TGTGCCAGCAGTCTCAGCGCAGCGGGACCTTTCACAGATACGCAGTATTTT. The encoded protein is CASSLSAAGPFTDTQYF.

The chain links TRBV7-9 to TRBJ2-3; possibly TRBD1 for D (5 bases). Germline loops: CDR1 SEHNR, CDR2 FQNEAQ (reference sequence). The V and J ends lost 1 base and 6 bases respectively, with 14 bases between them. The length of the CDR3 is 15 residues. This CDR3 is CASSLVQGKSDTQYF. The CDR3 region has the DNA TGTGCCAGCAGCTTAGTGCAGGGCAAAAGCGATACGCAGTATTTT.

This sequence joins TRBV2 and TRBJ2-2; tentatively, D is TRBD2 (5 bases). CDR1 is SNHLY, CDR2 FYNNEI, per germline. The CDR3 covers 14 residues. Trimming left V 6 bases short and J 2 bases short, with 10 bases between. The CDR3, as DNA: TGTGCCAGCAGGGCGGGTGCAAACACCGGGGAGCTGTTTTTT. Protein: CASRAGANTGELFF.

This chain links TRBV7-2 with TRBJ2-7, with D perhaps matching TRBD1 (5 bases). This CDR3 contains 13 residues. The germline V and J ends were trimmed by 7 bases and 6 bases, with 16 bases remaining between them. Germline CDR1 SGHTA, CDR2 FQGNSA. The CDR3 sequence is CASNNPGLGEQYF. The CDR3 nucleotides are TGTGCCAGCAACAATCCAGGGTTAGGCGAGCAGTACTTC.

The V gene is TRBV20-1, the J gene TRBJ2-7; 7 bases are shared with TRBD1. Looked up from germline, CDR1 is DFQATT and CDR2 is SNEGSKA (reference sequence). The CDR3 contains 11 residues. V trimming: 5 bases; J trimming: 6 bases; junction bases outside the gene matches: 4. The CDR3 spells CSAGQAPEQYF. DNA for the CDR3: TGCAGTGCTGGACAGGCCCCCGAGCAGTACTTC.

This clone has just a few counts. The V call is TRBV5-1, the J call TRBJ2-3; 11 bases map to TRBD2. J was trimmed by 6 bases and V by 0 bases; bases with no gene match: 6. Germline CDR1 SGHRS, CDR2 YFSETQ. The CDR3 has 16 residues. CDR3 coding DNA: TGCGCCAGCAGCTTGGTTAGCGGGGGGGCCTTGGATACGCAGTATTTT. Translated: CASSLVSGGALDTQYF. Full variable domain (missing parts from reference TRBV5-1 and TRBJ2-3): KAGVTQTPRYLIKTRGQQVTLSCSPISGHRSVSWYQQTPGQGLQFLFEYFSETQRNKGNFPGRFSGRQFSNSRSEMNVSTLELGDSALYLCASSLVSGGALDTQYFGPGTRLTVL.

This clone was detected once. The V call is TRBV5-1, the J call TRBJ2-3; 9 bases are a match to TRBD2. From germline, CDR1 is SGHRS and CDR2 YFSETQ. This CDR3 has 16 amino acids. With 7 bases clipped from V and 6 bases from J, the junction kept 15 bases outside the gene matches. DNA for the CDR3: TGCGCCAGCCAGCGCTCTAGCGGGGCGAGCAGGGATACGCAGTATTTT. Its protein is CASQRSSGASRDTQYF.

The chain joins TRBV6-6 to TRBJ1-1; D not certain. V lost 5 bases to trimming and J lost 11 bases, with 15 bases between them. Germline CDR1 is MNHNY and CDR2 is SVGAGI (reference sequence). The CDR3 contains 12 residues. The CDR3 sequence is CASSPPYTGAFF. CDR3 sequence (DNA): TGTGCCAGCAGTCCACCCTACACCGGGGCTTTCTTT.

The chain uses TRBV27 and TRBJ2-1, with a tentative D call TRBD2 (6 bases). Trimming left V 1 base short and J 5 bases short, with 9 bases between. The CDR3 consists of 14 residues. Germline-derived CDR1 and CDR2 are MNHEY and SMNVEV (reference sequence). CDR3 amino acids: CASSLFREDNEQFF. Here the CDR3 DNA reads TGTGCCAGCAGTTTATTCAGGGAGGACAATGAGCAGTTCTTC.

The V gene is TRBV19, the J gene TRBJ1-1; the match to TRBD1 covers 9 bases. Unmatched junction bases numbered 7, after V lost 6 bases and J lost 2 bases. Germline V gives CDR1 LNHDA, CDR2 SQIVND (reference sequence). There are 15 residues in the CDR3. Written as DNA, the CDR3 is TGTGCCAGTAGGGGAAGGACAGGGGTTAACACTGAAGCTTTCTTT. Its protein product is CASRGRTGVNTEAFF.